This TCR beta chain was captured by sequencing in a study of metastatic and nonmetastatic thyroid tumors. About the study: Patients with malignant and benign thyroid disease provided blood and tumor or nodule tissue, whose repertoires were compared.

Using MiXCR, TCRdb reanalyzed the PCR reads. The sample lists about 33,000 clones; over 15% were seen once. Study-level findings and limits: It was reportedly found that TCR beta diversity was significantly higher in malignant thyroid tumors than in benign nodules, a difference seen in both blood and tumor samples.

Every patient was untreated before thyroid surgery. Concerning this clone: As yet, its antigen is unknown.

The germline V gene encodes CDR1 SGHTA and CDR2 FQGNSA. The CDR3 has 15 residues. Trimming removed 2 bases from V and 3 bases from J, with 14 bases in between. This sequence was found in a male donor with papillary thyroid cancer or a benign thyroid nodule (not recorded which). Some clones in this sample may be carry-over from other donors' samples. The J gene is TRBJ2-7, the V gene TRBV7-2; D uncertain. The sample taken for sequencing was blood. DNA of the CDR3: TGTGCCAGCAGCTTATTTGGCTCAGGCAGCTACGAGCAGTACTTC. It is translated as CASSLFGSGSYEQYF.